A selection of T cell receptor beta chains follows, all from one sample in a study of long-term antiretroviral therapy in people with HIV. This table comes from immunoSEQ multiplex PCR, and its TCRdb copy is limited to in-frame clones, with some not included. The table shows about 30,000 clones, with over 90% occurring only once. The material was unsorted PBMCs, obtained 5.3 years after starting antiretroviral therapy. The receptors shown here come from a man aged 45-65 years with HIV. Both conserved end residues are part of each CDR3. Fields, in order: V gene, D gene, clone size, J gene, CDR3 protein, CDR3 DNA. The D gene is left open where the match is weak. Clone size, where shown, is once, few, many, or a class for clones that have expanded.

>TRBV18|-|-|TRBJ1-5
CASSLTGVQPQHF
TGTGCCAGCTCACTCACGGGGGTTCAGCCCCAGCATTTT
>TRBV30|-|once|TRBJ2-2
CACDRGGGTGELFF
TGTGCCTGTGACCGGGGAGGAGGCACCGGGGAGCTGTTTTTT
>TRBV5-1|TRBD2|-|TRBJ2-7
CASSLDGLAGSEQYF
TGCGCCAGCAGCTTGGACGGACTAGCGGGGAGCGAGCAGTACTTC
>TRBV6-1|-|once|TRBJ2-7
CAAGRSSYEQYF
TGTGCTGCAGGGCGGAGCTCCTACGAGCAGTACTTC
>TRBV5-4|TRBD1|-|TRBJ1-1
CASSPPRTGGAVAFF
TGTGCCAGCAGCCCACCCCGGACAGGGGGCGCGGTGGCTTTCTTT
>TRBV29-1|TRBD2|-|TRBJ2-7
CSVVVSGGVSYEQYF
TGCAGCGTTGTGGTTAGCGGGGGAGTAAGCTACGAGCAGTACTTC
>TRBV7-2|TRBD2|-|TRBJ2-1
CASSRPGTSGGGTEQFF
TGTGCCAGCAGCCGTCCCGGGACTAGCGGGGGAGGTACTGAGCAGTTCTTC
>TRBV27|TRBD1|-|TRBJ2-7
CASSSDRIPLYEQYF
TGTGCCAGCAGTTCGGACAGGATCCCCCTCTACGAGCAGTACTTC
>TRBV5-1|TRBD2|-|TRBJ2-3
CASSTTGGGTDTQYF
TGCGCCAGCAGTACGACGGGCGGGGGGACAGATACGCAGTATTTT
>TRBV5-1|TRBD2|-|TRBJ2-1
CASSLVASGGNEQFF
TGCGCCAGCAGCTTGGTCGCTAGCGGGGGTAATGAGCAGTTCTTC
>TRBV4-1|TRBD1|-|TRBJ1-2
CASSQGQGSNYGYTF
TGCGCCAGCAGCCAGGGACAGGGCAGTAACTATGGCTACACCTTC
>TRBV11-2|-|-|TRBJ1-1
CASSSQGLHTEAFF
TGTGCCAGCAGCTCCCAAGGGTTACACACTGAAGCTTTCTTT
>TRBV30|-|once|TRBJ1-4
CAWGDGNEKLFF
TGTGCCTGGGGGGACGGTAATGAAAAACTGTTTTTT
>TRBV30|-|-|TRBJ2-7
CAWGTGSAEQYF
TGTGCCTGGGGAACAGGGTCGGCCGAGCAGTACTTC
>TRBV6-6|-|-|TRBJ2-3
CASSYSVGTDTQYF
TGTGCCAGCAGTTACTCGGTCGGGACAGATACGCAGTATTTT
>TRBV7-7|TRBD1|-|TRBJ2-7
CASSLGTGGTYEQYF
TGTGCCAGCAGCTTAGGGACAGGGGGCACCTACGAGCAGTACTTC
>TRBV7-8|TRBD1|-|TRBJ2-7
CASGRQGAGYEQYF
TGTGCCAGCGGTCGACAGGGGGCGGGCTACGAGCAGTACTTC
>TRBV28|TRBD1|-|TRBJ1-2
CASSFPTGGAGYGYTF
TGTGCCAGCAGTTTCCCTACAGGGGGCGCCGGCTATGGCTACACCTTC
>TRBV5-6|-|-|TRBJ1-3
CASSLGQGFGNTIYF
TGTGCCAGCAGCTTGGGGCAGGGGTTCGGAAACACCATATATTTT
>TRBV29-1|TRBD2|-|TRBJ2-3
CSVEAGRGASDTQYF
TGCAGCGTTGAAGCCGGGAGGGGGGCGTCAGATACGCAGTATTTT
>TRBV19|-|-|TRBJ2-1
CASHDRTGPSYNEQFF
TGTGCCAGTCATGATCGGACTGGCCCCTCCTACAATGAGCAGTTCTTC
>TRBV6-5|TRBD1|-|TRBJ1-5
CASSYYRGSNQPQHF
TGTGCCAGCAGTTACTACAGGGGTAGCAATCAGCCCCAGCATTTT
>TRBV27|TRBD1|-|TRBJ2-7
CASSRDRGVGYEQYF
TGTGCCAGCAGCCGAGACAGGGGAGTAGGGTACGAGCAGTACTTC
>TRBV6-6|-|-|TRBJ1-1
CASSLGMGRPTEAFF
TGTGCCAGCAGCCTCGGCATGGGGCGGCCCACTGAAGCTTTCTTT
>TRBV6-5|-|-|TRBJ1-1
CASSSLTGTEAFF
TGTGCCAGCAGCTCGTTGACGGGGACTGAAGCTTTCTTT
>TRBV6-1|-|-|TRBJ1-3
CASSVGRGGNTIYF
TGTGCCAGCAGTGTCGGGAGGGGGGGAAACACCATATATTTT
>TRBV10-2|-|-|TRBJ2-3
CATVDSITDTQYF
TGCGCCACCGTGGACTCGATCACAGATACGCAGTATTTT
>TRBV7-3|TRBD1|-|TRBJ2-2
CASSLLDRMNTGELFF
TGTGCCAGCAGCTTATTGGACAGGATGAACACCGGGGAGCTGTTTTTT
>TRBV10-1|-|-|TRBJ1-1
CASSESARSEAFF
TGCGCCAGCAGTGAGTCAGCGAGAAGCGAAGCTTTCTTT
>TRBV5-1|-|-|TRBJ1-1
CASSLGGYEMNTEAFF
TGCGCCAGCAGCTTGGGGGGTTATGAAATGAACACTGAAGCTTTCTTT
>TRBV25-1|TRBD2|-|TRBJ2-3
CASKRGLQDTQYF
TGTGCCAGTAAGCGGGGGTTACAAGATACGCAGTATTTT
>TRBV5-1|-|once|TRBJ1-4
CASGTGDKYEKLFF
TGCGCCAGCGGGACGGGGGACAAATATGAAAAACTGTTTTTT
>TRBV7-6|TRBD1|-|TRBJ2-2
CASSKTGQANTGELFF
TGTGCCAGCAGCAAAACTGGACAGGCGAACACCGGGGAGCTGTTTTTT
>TRBV6-4|-|-|TRBJ1-6
CASSDSSRAVGALHF
TGTGCCAGCAGTGACTCGAGCAGGGCCGTCGGGGCCCTCCACTTT
>TRBV7-8|-|-|TRBJ1-2
CASSSGQFNYGYTF
TGTGCCAGCAGCTCCGGACAGTTTAACTATGGCTACACCTTC
>TRBV27|-|-|TRBJ1-2
CASSRAGGEVGYTF
TGTGCCAGCAGTCGGGCCGGAGGGGAGGTCGGCTACACCTTC
>TRBV7-2|-|-|TRBJ2-1
CASSIPRTRPYNEQFF
TGTGCCAGCAGCATTCCCCGGACTCGACCCTACAATGAGCAGTTCTTC
>TRBV7-8|TRBD1|-|TRBJ2-2
CASSPPGTGFTGELFF
TGTGCCAGCAGCCCGCCGGGGACAGGGTTCACCGGGGAGCTGTTTTTT